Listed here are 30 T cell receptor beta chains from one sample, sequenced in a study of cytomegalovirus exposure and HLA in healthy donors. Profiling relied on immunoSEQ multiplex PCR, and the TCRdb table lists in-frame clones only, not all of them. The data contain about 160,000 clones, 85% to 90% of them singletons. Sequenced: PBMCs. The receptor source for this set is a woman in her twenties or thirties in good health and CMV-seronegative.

CDR3 region: CASSLVTQGATEAFF. For the CDR3, the DNA is TGTGCCAGCAGCTTAGTGACACAGGGGGCCACTGAAGCTTTCTTT. This chain joins TRBV7-2 and TRBJ1-1, with 9 positions matching TRBD1. V shed 1 base, J shed 4 bases, and the junction held 4 bases outside the gene matches. The CDR3 runs to 15 residues. Per germline, CDR1 SGHTA and CDR2 FQGNSA.

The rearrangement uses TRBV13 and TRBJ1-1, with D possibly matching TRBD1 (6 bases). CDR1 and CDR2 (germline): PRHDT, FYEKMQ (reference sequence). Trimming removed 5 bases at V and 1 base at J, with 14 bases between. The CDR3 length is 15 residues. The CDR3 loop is CASSPGRGRNTEAFF. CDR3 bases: TGTGCCAGCAGCCCAGGCCGGGGGCGGAACACTGAAGCTTTCTTT.

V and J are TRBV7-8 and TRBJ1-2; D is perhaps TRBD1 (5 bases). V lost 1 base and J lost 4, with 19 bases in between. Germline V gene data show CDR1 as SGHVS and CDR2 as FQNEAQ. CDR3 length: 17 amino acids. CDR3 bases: TGTGCCAGCAGCTTAGGCCCCGTGTGGGGCCGAGGCTATGGCTACACCTTC. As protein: CASSLGPVWGRGYGYTF.

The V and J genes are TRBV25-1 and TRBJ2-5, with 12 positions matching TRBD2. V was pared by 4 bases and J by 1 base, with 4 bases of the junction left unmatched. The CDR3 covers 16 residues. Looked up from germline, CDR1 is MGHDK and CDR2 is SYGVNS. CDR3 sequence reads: CASSALAGGFQETQYF. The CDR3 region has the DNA TGTGCCAGCAGTGCCCTAGCGGGGGGGTTCCAAGAGACCCAGTACTTC.

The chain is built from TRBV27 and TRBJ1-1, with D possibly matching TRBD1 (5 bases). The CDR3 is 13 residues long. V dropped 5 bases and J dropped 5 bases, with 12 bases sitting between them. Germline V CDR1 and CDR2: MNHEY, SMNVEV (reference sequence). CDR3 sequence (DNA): TGTGCCAGCAGTGCGGGGGGAAAGACTGAAGCTTTCTTT. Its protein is CASSAGGKTEAFF.

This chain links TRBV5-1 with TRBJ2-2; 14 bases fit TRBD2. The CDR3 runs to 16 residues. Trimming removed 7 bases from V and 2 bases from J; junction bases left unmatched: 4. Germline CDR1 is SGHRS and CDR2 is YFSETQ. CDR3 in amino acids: CASSGLAGANTGELFF. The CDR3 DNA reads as TGCGCCAGCTCGGGACTAGCGGGGGCCAACACCGGGGAGCTGTTTTTT.

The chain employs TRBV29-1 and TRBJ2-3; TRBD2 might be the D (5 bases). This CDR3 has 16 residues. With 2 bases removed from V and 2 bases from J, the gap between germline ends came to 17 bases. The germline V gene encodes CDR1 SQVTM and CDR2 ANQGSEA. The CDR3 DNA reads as TGCAGCGTTGAATTTCCCAGCGGTTCTTCCACAGATACGCAGTATTTT. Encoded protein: CSVEFPSGSSTDTQYF.

The CDR3 DNA sequence: TGTGCCAGCAGTGACGGACAGGCGCCTAGAAACACCATATATTTT. Translating it yields CASSDGQAPRNTIYF. V and J are TRBV2 and TRBJ1-3, with 7 positions matching TRBD1. This CDR3 contains 15 residues. The V gene end was trimmed by 3 bases and the J gene end by 5 bases; junction bases not matched to a gene: 7. Germline CDR1 SNHLY, CDR2 FYNNEI.

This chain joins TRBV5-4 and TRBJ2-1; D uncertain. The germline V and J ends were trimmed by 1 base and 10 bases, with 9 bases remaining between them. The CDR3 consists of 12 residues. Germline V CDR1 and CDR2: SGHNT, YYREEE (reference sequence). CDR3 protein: CASSLTSGEQFF. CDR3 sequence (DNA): TGTGCCAGCAGCTTGACCTCCGGGGAGCAGTTCTTC.

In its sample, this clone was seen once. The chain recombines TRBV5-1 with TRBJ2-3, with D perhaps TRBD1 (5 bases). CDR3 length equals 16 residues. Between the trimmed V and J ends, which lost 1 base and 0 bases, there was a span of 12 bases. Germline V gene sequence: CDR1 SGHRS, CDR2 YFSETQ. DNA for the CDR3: TGCGCCAGCAGCTTGTTCCAGGGTAGTAGCACAGATACGCAGTATTTT. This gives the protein CASSLFQGSSTDTQYF.

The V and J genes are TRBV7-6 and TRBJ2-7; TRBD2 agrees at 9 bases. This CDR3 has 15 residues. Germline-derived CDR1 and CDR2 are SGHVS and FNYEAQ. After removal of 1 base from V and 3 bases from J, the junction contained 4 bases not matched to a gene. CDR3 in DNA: TGTGCCAGCAGCTTAGGACTAGCGGAAGACTACGAGCAGTACTTC. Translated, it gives CASSLGLAEDYEQYF.

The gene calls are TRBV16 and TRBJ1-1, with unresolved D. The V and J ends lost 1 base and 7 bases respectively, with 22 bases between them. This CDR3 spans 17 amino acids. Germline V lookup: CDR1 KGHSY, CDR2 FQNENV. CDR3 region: CASSQYPPRTEVGEAFF. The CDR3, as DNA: TGTGCCAGCAGCCAATATCCCCCCAGGACGGAGGTGGGTGAAGCTTTCTTT.

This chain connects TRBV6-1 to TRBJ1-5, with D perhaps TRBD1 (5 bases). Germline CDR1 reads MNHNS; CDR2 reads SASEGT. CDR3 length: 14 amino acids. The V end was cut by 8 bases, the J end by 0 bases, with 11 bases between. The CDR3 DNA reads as TGTGCCAGCGCGACAGTTTATAGCAATCAGCCCCAGCATTTT. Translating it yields CASATVYSNQPQHF.

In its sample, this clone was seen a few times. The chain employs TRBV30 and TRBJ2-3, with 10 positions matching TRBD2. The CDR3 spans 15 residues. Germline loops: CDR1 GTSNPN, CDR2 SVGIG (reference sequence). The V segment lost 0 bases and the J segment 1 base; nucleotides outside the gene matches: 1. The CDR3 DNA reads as TGTGCCTGGAGTGTAGGGACTAGCGGCACAGATACGCAGTATTTT. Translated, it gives CAWSVGTSGTDTQYF.

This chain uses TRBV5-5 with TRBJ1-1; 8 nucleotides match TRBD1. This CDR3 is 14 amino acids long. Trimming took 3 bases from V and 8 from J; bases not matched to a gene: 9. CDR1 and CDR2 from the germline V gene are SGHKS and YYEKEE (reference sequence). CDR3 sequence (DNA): TGTGCCAGCAGCTCCCCCCGGGACAGGAACGAAGCTTTCTTT. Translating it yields CASSSPRDRNEAFF.

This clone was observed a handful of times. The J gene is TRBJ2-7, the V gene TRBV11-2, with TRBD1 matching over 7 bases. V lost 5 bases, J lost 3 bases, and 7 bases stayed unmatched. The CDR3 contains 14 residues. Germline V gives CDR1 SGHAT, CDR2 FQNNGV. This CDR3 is CASSAQGISYEQYF. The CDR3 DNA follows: TGTGCCAGCAGCGCACAGGGGATTAGCTACGAGCAGTACTTC. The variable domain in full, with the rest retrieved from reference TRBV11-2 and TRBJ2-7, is EAGVAQSPRYKIIEKRQSVAFWCNPISGHATLYWYQQILGQGPKLLIQFQNNGVVDDSQLPKDRFSAERLKGVDSTLKIQPAKLEDSAVYLCASSAQGISYEQYFGPGTRLTVT.

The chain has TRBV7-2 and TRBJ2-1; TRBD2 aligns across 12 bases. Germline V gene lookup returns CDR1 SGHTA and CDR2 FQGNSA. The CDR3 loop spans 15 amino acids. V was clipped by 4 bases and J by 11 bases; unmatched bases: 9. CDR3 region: CASSSRTSGIFKQFF. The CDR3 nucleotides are TGTGCCAGCAGCTCCAGGACTAGCGGGATTTTTAAGCAGTTCTTC.

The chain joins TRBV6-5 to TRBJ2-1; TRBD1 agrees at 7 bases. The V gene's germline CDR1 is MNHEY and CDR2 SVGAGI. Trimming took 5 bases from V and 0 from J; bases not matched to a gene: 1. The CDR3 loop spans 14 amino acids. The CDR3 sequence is CASSPGGSYNEQFF. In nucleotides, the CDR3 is TGTGCCAGCAGTCCAGGGGGCTCCTACAATGAGCAGTTCTTC.

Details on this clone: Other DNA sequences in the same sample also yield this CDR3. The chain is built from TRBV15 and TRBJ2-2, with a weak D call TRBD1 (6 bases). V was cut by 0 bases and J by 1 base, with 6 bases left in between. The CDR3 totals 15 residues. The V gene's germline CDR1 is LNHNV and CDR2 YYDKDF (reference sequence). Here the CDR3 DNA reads TGTGCCACCAGCAGAGACAGGGGGAACACCGGGGAGCTGTTTTTT. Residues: CATSRDRGNTGELFF.

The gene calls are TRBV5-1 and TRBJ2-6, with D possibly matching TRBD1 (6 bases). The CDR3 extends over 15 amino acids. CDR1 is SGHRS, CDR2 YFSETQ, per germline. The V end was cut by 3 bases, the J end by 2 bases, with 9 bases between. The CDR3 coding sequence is TGCGCCAGCAGCTCACAGGGAACTGGGGCCAACGTCCTGACTTTC. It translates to CASSSQGTGANVLTF.

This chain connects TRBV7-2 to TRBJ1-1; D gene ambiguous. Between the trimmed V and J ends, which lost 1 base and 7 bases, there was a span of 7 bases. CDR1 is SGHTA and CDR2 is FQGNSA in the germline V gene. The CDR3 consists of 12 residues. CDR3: CASSLGALEAFF. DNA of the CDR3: TGTGCCAGCAGCTTAGGGGCGCTTGAAGCTTTCTTT.

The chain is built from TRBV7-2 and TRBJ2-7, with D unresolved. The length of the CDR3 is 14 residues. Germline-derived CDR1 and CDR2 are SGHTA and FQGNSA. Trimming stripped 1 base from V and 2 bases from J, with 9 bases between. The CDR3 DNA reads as TGTGCCAGCAGCTTAGGGGTTACCACCTACGAGCAGTACTTC. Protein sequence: CASSLGVTTYEQYF. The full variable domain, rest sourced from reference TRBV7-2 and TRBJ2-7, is GAGVSQSPSNKVTEKGKDVELRCDPISGHTALYWYRQSLGQGLEFLIYFQGNSAPDKSGLPSDRFSAERTGGSVSTLTIQRTQQEDSAVYLCASSLGVTTYEQYFGPGTRLTVT.

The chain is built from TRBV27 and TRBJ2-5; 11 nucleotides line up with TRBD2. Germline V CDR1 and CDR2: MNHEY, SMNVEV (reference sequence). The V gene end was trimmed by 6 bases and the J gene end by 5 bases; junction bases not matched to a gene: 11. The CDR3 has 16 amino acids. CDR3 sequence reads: CASSTGLAAFGETQYF. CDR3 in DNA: TGTGCCAGCAGCACGGGACTAGCGGCCTTTGGGGAGACCCAGTACTTC.

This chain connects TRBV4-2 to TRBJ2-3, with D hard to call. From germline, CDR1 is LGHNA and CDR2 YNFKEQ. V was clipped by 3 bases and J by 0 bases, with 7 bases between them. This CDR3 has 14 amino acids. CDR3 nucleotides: TGTGCCAGCAGCCACGGCAGGAGCACAGATACGCAGTATTTT. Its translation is CASSHGRSTDTQYF.

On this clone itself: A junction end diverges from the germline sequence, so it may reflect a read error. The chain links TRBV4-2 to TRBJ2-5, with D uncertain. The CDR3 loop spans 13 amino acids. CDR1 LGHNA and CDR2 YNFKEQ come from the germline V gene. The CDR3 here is CASSEDPKETQYF. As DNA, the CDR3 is TGTGCCAGCAGCGAAGACCCTAAAGAGACCCAGTACTTC.

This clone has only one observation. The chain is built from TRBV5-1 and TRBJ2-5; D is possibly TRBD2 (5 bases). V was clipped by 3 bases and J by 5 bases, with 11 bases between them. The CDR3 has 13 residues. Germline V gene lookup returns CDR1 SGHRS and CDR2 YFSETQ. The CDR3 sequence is CASSSGVRETQYF. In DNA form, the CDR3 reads TGCGCCAGCAGCTCCGGGGTGAGGGAGACCCAGTACTTC.

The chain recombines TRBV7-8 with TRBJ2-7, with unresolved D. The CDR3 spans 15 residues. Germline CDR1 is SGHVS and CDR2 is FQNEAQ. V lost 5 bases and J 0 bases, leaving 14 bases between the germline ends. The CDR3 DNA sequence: TGTGCCAGCAGCCCAACGACTCCCAGCTCCTACGAGCAGTACTTC. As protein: CASSPTTPSSYEQYF. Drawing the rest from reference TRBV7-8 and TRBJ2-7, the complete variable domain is GAGVSQSPRYKVAKRGQDVALRCDPISGHVSLFWYQQALGQGPEFLTYFQNEAQLDKSGLPSDRFFAERPEGSVSTLKIQRTQQEDSAVYLCASSPTTPSSYEQYFGPGTRLTVT.

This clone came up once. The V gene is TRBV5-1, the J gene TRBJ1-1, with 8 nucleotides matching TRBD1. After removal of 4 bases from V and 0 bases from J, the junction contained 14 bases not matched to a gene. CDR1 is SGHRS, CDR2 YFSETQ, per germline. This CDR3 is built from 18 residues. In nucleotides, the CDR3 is TGCGCCAGCAGCGGAAGGAGGTGGCGGACAGGGATGAACACTGAAGCTTTCTTT. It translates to CASSGRRWRTGMNTEAFF.

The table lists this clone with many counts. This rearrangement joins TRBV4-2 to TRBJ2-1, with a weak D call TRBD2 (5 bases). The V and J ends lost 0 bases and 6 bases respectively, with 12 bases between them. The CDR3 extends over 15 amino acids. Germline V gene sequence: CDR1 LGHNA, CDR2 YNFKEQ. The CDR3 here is CASSQDWASSNEQFF. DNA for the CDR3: TGTGCCAGCAGCCAAGATTGGGCTAGCAGCAATGAGCAGTTCTTC.

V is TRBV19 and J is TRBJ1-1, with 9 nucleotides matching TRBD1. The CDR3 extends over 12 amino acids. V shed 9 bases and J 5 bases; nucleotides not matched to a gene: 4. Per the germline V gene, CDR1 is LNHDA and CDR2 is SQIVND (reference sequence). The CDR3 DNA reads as TGTGCCAGCGCCGACAGGGGGACTGAAGCTTTCTTT. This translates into CASADRGTEAFF.